These 20 T cell receptor beta chains share one sample of origin, sequenced in a study of blood T cell repertoires in COVID-19. Clones were sequenced by immunoSEQ multiplex PCR, and TCRdb holds only the in-frame ones, with some missing. The table lists roughly 52,000 clones, around nine tenths of them singletons, with approximately 4% in the top ten. The sequencing input was peripheral blood. The receptor set was obtained from a man aged 50-60 years with acute or convalescent COVID-19.

The rearrangement uses TRBV18 and TRBJ1-6, with a tentative D call TRBD1 (5 bases). With 5 bases removed from V and 9 bases from J, the gap between germline ends came to 8 bases. Germline lookup yields CDR1 KGHSH and CDR2 LQKENI. The CDR3 spans 12 residues. CDR3 sequence (DNA): TGTGCCAGCTCAGCCCAGGGTTCACCCCTCCACTTT. Amino acid sequence: CASSAQGSPLHF.

The V call is TRBV2, the J call TRBJ2-1; 12 bases are shared with TRBD2. V lost 6 bases and J lost 8; bases outside the gene matches: 8. The CDR3 runs to 15 residues. CDR1 and CDR2 (germline): SNHLY, FYNNEI. The CDR3 bases are TGTGCCAGCAGCGCTCTAGCGGGAGGGGAGGATGAGCAGTTCTTC. Translation gives CASSALAGGEDEQFF. Complete variable domain (other parts from reference TRBV2 and TRBJ2-1): EPEVTQTPSHQVTQMGQEVILRCVPISNHLYFYWYRQILGQKVEFLVSFYNNEISEKSEIFDDQFSVERPDGSNFTLKIRSTKLEDSAMYFCASSALAGGEDEQFFGPGTRLTVL.

The chain employs TRBV29-1 and TRBJ1-2; TRBD1 agrees at 8 bases. V lost 4 bases to trimming and J lost 3 bases; unmatched junction nucleotides: 4. The CDR3 sequence is 13 residues long. Germline values: CDR1 SQVTM, CDR2 ANQGSEA. This chain's CDR3 is CSVAQGVDYGYTF. CDR3 sequence (DNA): TGCAGCGTTGCACAGGGGGTCGACTATGGCTACACCTTC.

The chain has TRBV5-1 and TRBJ2-7, with 10 nucleotides matching TRBD1. J gave up 5 bases and V 3 bases, and 8 bases lay outside the gene matches. The CDR3 length is 15 residues. Germline assignment: CDR1 SGHRS and CDR2 YFSETQ. Here the CDR3 reads CASSYRQGALDEQYF. Written as DNA, the CDR3 is TGCGCCAGCAGCTACCGACAGGGGGCCTTGGACGAGCAGTACTTC.

The rearrangement links TRBV24-1 to TRBJ2-3, with 8 bases matching TRBD1. This CDR3 contains 14 residues. Germline V gives CDR1 KGHDR, CDR2 SFDVKD. Trimming cost V 5 bases and J 4 bases; bases outside gene matches: 4. The CDR3 protein is CATSAPGGADTQYF. CDR3 in DNA: TGTGCCACCAGTGCCCCAGGGGGCGCAGATACGCAGTATTTT.

The J gene is TRBJ1-1, the V gene TRBV12-3 or TRBV12-4, with 9 bases aligning to TRBD1. The J segment lost 6 bases and the V segment lost 5 bases, leaving 4 bases of the junction unmatched. The CDR3 is 13 amino acids. CDR3 residues: CASSPRQGAEAFF. Written as DNA, the CDR3 is TGTGCCAGCAGTCCAAGACAGGGGGCTGAAGCTTTCTTT.

The V and J genes are TRBV28 and TRBJ1-5; D gene uncertain. The CDR3 sequence is 12 residues long. V lost 7 bases and J lost 4, with 8 bases in between. In germline, CDR1 is MDHEN, CDR2 SYDVKM. CDR3 in amino acids: CASTRRNQPQHF. The DNA for the CDR3 is TGTGCCAGCACCCGGAGGAATCAGCCCCAGCATTTT.

V is TRBV6-5 and J is TRBJ1-2; 8 nucleotides agree with TRBD1. Losses at the gene ends were 4 bases for V and 4 bases for J; bases not matched to a gene: 11. The CDR3 has 16 residues. The germline gives CDR1 MNHEY, CDR2 SVGAGI. The CDR3 nucleotides read TGTGCCAGCAGTTTAACGGGACAGGCCTCTTTCTATGGCTACACCTTC. Translating it yields CASSLTGQASFYGYTF.

V is TRBV6-5 and J is TRBJ1-6; D not resolved. V lost 6 bases and J 7 bases, leaving 13 bases between the germline ends. CDR1 and CDR2 from the germline V gene are MNHEY and SVGAGI. The CDR3 is made up of 14 amino acids. In DNA, the CDR3 is TGTGCCAGCAGGGTAGGACTATTAAATTCACCCCTCCACTTT. Its translation: CASRVGLLNSPLHF.

The CDR3 loop is CASSSDRERNQPQHF. CDR3 DNA sequence: TGTGCCAGCAGCTCGGACAGGGAGAGGAATCAGCCCCAGCATTTT. The chain carries TRBV7-9 and TRBJ1-5; 8 bases match TRBD1. This CDR3 is built from 15 residues. Germline V gives CDR1 SEHNR, CDR2 FQNEAQ (reference sequence). Trimming at V came to 4 bases and at J to 4 bases, leaving 6 bases not matched to a gene.

The chain combines TRBV9 with TRBJ2-3; TRBD2 matches at 14 bases. Germline trimming cut 1 base from V and 4 bases from J; bases unmatched to any gene: 8. This CDR3 spans 18 amino acids. Germline assignment: CDR1 SGDLS and CDR2 YYNGEE. This chain's CDR3 is CASSVRETSGGEADTQYF. Written as DNA, the CDR3 is TGTGCCAGCAGCGTACGTGAGACTAGCGGGGGGGAGGCAGATACGCAGTATTTT.

The rearrangement uses TRBV5-1 and TRBJ2-3, with a tentative D call TRBD2 (5 bases). Deletions cut 0 bases from V and 4 bases from J, with 12 bases between. CDR3 size: 15 residues. Germline V gives CDR1 SGHRS, CDR2 YFSETQ. The CDR3 is CASSLGVRGSDTQYF. CDR3 nucleotides: TGCGCCAGCAGCTTGGGGGTGAGAGGGTCAGATACGCAGTATTTT.

The V gene is TRBV18, the J gene TRBJ1-2; TRBD1 is a possible D gene (5 bases). This CDR3 is built from 13 residues. Germline V CDR1 and CDR2: KGHSH, LQKENI. V lost 3 bases, J lost 5 bases, and 10 bases lay in between. CDR3 sequence: CASSPDSQYGYTF. The DNA of the CDR3 is TGTGCCAGCTCACCCGACAGTCAGTATGGCTACACCTTC.

The genes are TRBV11-2 and TRBJ2-1; the match to TRBD2 covers 12 bases. This CDR3 is built from 16 residues. Germline V gene lookup returns CDR1 SGHAT and CDR2 FQNNGV. V was pared by 5 bases and J by 5 bases, with 7 bases of the junction left unmatched. CDR3 protein: CASSTWTSGTNNEQFF. The CDR3, as DNA: TGTGCCAGCAGCACCTGGACTAGCGGGACAAACAATGAGCAGTTCTTC.

The gene calls are TRBV30 and TRBJ2-7; tentatively, D is TRBD1 (5 bases). V lost 4 bases and J lost 5, with 18 bases in between. This CDR3 comprises 14 residues. The germline V gene encodes CDR1 GTSNPN and CDR2 SVGIG (reference sequence). The CDR3: CAWTRQTFRNEQYF. The CDR3, as DNA: TGTGCCTGGACTCGACAGACTTTTCGGAACGAGCAGTACTTC.

The genes are TRBV7-2 and TRBJ1-3, with D possibly matching TRBD1 (6 bases). Deletions cut 0 bases from V and 0 bases from J, with 9 bases between. Germline V CDR1 and CDR2: SGHTA, FQGNSA. This CDR3 spans 16 amino acids. The CDR3 sequence is CASSLAGGRSGNTIYF. CDR3 sequence (DNA): TGTGCCAGCAGCTTAGCTGGGGGCCGCTCTGGAAACACCATATATTTT.

The chain couples TRBV29-1 to TRBJ2-1; D remains ambiguous. This CDR3 region has 14 residues. Trimming removed 7 bases at V and 0 bases at J, with 13 bases between. Germline V gene sequence: CDR1 SQVTM, CDR2 ANQGSEA. CDR3 sequence reads: CSAYTAVSYNEQFF. The CDR3 DNA reads TGCAGCGCCTATACAGCCGTCTCCTACAATGAGCAGTTCTTC.

CDR3 residues: CASSVATGGEQYF. The CDR3 bases are TGTGCCAGCAGCGTTGCGACAGGGGGCGAGCAGTACTTC. The chain is built from TRBV9 and TRBJ2-7; 9 nucleotides match TRBD1. V shed 2 bases, J shed 6 bases, and the junction held 3 bases outside the gene matches. The CDR3 is made up of 13 amino acids. The germline V gene has CDR1 SGDLS and CDR2 YYNGEE.

The DNA of the CDR3 is TGTGCCAGCAGCTTGTACAGGGAGGGAAACACCATATATTTT. Its protein is CASSLYREGNTIYF. The chain has TRBV7-2 and TRBJ1-3; D perhaps matches TRBD1 (6 bases). This CDR3 region has 14 residues. V was cut by 3 bases and J by 4 bases, with 10 bases left in between. Germline CDR1 and CDR2: SGHTA and FQGNSA. Drawing the rest from reference TRBV7-2 and TRBJ1-3, the complete variable domain is GAGVSQSPSNKVTEKGKDVELRCDPISGHTALYWYRQSLGQGLEFLIYFQGNSAPDKSGLPSDRFSAERTGGSVSTLTIQRTQQEDSAVYLCASSLYREGNTIYFGEGSWLTVV.

This clone was counted only a few times. The chain uses TRBV28 and TRBJ1-1; D not resolved. Germline V gene lookup returns CDR1 MDHEN and CDR2 SYDVKM. The germline V and J ends were trimmed by 7 bases and 5 bases, with 20 bases remaining between them. The CDR3 runs 15 residues. The CDR3: CASTRYETPPTEAFF. The CDR3 nucleotides read TGTGCCAGCACCCGTTATGAGACTCCACCAACTGAAGCTTTCTTT. The full variable domain, in which reference TRBV28 and TRBJ1-1 provide the parts outside the CDR3, is DVKVTQSSRYLVKRTGEKVFLECVQDMDHENMFWYRQDPGLGLRLIYFSYDVKMKEKGDIPEGYSVSREKKERFSLILESASTNQTSMYLCASTRYETPPTEAFFGQGTRLTVV.